Shown below are 27 T cell receptor beta chains from a single sample sequenced in a study of Ad26.COV2.S vaccination and SARS-CoV-2 variants. Produced via immunoSEQ multiplex PCR; TCRdb's table is partial and in-frame only. Here the sample spans 400,000 to 450,000 clones, about 90% being singletons. As for treatment: roughly 20 received Ad26.COV2.S at low or high dose, single or two shots; 5 received placebo; per-sample allocation not given. Repertoires come from day 63 after the first vaccine or placebo injection. Here the sequenced sample was peripheral blood, taken in a trial of Ad26.COV2.S vaccine versus placebo. These receptors were obtained from a person between 18 and 65 years old who received the Ad26.COV2.S COVID-19 vaccine or a placebo.

This clone was counted between two and nine times. In DNA, the CDR3 is TGCGCCAGCAGCTTAACCACCCGGGGATACTACGAGCAGTACTTC. It codes for CASSLTTRGYYEQYF. The rearrangement joins TRBV5-1 to TRBJ2-7; a weak D match, TRBD2 (5 bases). V was shortened by 2 bases and J by 3 bases, with 15 bases between the two germline ends. This CDR3 region has 15 residues. The germline V gene encodes CDR1 SGHRS and CDR2 YFSETQ.

The V gene is TRBV7-9, the J gene TRBJ2-7; D might be TRBD1 or TRBD2, each matching 5 bases. CDR1 and CDR2 (germline): SEHNR, FQNEAQ (reference sequence). CDR3 size: 13 residues. V was clipped by 8 bases and J by 3 bases, with 14 bases between them. The CDR3 loop is CASEGTVIYEQYF. The DNA of the CDR3 is TGTGCCAGCGAGGGGACGGTTATCTACGAGCAGTACTTC.

In DNA, the CDR3 is TGTGCCAGCAGCTCGACTAGCGGGGGGGGAGAGACCCAGTACTTC. This encodes CASSSTSGGGETQYF. The chain combines TRBV11-2 with TRBJ2-5, with 14 bases aligning to TRBD2. V was clipped by 4 bases and J by 4 bases; unmatched bases: 2. This CDR3 spans 15 amino acids. The V gene's germline CDR1 is SGHAT and CDR2 FQNNGV.

This chain links TRBV5-4 with TRBJ2-7, with 8 bases that match TRBD1. Germline loops: CDR1 SGHNT, CDR2 YYREEE (reference sequence). The J segment lost 3 bases and the V segment lost 4 bases, leaving 6 bases of the junction unmatched. CDR3 length equals 14 residues. The CDR3 sequence: CASSPGQGFYEQYF. The CDR3 nucleotides are TGTGCCAGCAGCCCCGGACAGGGTTTCTACGAGCAGTACTTC.

V and J are TRBV6-1 and TRBJ2-2; 13 nucleotides match TRBD2. Germline values: CDR1 MNHNS, CDR2 SASEGT. The CDR3 spans 19 residues. The ends lost 6 bases at V and 5 bases at J; junction bases unmatched: 15. In DNA, the CDR3 is TGTGCCAGCAGAGAAAGAGGGACTAGCGGGGCCCTTGGTACCGGGGAGCTGTTTTTT. This sequence encodes CASRERGTSGALGTGELFF.

V usage is TRBV28 and J usage is TRBJ1-6, with D perhaps TRBD1 (6 bases). V lost 10 bases to trimming and J lost 6 bases, with 16 bases between them. The CDR3 covers 14 residues. Germline CDR1 reads MDHEN; CDR2 reads SYDVKM. CDR3 in amino acids: CAIHAGQINSPLHF. CDR3 DNA: TGTGCCATCCACGCTGGACAGATTAATTCACCCCTCCACTTT.

The chain is built from TRBV19 and TRBJ1-1; TRBD1 is a possible D gene (5 bases). CDR1 and CDR2 from the germline V gene are LNHDA and SQIVND (reference sequence). This CDR3 region has 12 residues. V was shortened by 9 bases and J by 0 bases, with 8 bases between the two germline ends. The CDR3 DNA reads as TGTGCCAGCAGGGTAATGAACACTGAAGCTTTCTTT. Residues: CASRVMNTEAFF. The complete variable domain, with remaining parts taken from reference TRBV19 and TRBJ1-1, reads DGGITQSPKYLFRKEGQNVTLSCEQNLNHDAMYWYRQDPGQGLRLIYYSQIVNDFQKGDIAEGYSVSREKKESFPLTVTSAQKNPTAFYLCASRVMNTEAFFGQGTRLTVV.

This sequence joins TRBV27 and TRBJ1-4, with a possible D match to TRBD1 (6 bases). CDR3 length equals 14 residues. V was trimmed by 6 bases and J by 8 bases, leaving 16 bases between them. Germline-derived CDR1 and CDR2 are MNHEY and SMNVEV (reference sequence). CDR3 sequence: CASRGAQREEKLFF. CDR3 nucleotides: TGTGCCAGCAGGGGGGCGCAGCGGGAGGAAAAACTGTTTTTT.

The sample holds one count of this clone. V is TRBV6-5 and J is TRBJ2-7; maybe TRBD2 (7 bases). Trimming stripped 6 bases from V and 2 bases from J, with 17 bases between. The CDR3 is made up of 15 amino acids. Germline CDR1 reads MNHEY; CDR2 reads SVGAGI. CDR3 amino acids: CASRGGLAVTYEQYF. The CDR3 DNA reads as TGTGCCAGCAGGGGGGGGCTAGCGGTAACCTACGAGCAGTACTTC.

Written as DNA, the CDR3 is TGTGCCAGCAGCTTGAATAGGGCCAACGTCCTGACTTTC. Translating gives CASSLNRANVLTF. V usage is TRBV5-8 and J usage is TRBJ2-6; no firm D call. The length of the CDR3 is 13 residues. The germline V gene has CDR1 SGHTS and CDR2 YDEGEE. The V gene lost 1 base and the J gene lost 5 bases, with 4 bases spanning the gap. Looking up the rest from reference TRBV5-8 and TRBJ2-6 gives the full variable domain: EAGVTQSPTHLIKTRGQQATLRCSPISGHTSVYWYQQALGLGLQFLLWYDEGEERNRGNFPPRFSGRQFPNYSSELNVNALELEDSALYLCASSLNRANVLTFGAGSRLTVL.

J is TRBJ1-1 and V is TRBV5-1; D remains unclear. The CDR3 contains 15 residues. The germline CDR1 and CDR2 sequences are SGHRS and YFSETQ. The V gene lost 0 bases and the J gene lost 2 bases, with 11 bases spanning the gap. CDR3: CASSLGLGGNTEAFF. The CDR3 DNA reads TGCGCCAGCAGCTTGGGACTGGGAGGAAACACTGAAGCTTTCTTT.

This chain links TRBV4-1 with TRBJ2-2; 10 nucleotides match TRBD2. This CDR3 has 16 residues. Trimming at V came to 4 bases and at J to 3 bases, leaving 5 bases not matched to a gene. CDR1 is MGHRA and CDR2 is YSYEKL in the germline V gene. In DNA, the CDR3 is TGCGCCAGCAGCCTGGGACTAGCGTTAGACACCGGGGAGCTGTTTTTT. Protein sequence: CASSLGLALDTGELFF.

The chain recombines TRBV7-9 with TRBJ2-3; D gene uncertain. Trimming shortened V by 5 bases and J by 2 bases, and 20 bases separated the two germline ends. Germline lookup yields CDR1 SEHNR and CDR2 FQNEAQ (reference sequence). CDR3 length: 17 residues. Here the CDR3 reads CASSPYRGGGLTDTQYF. The DNA for the CDR3 is TGTGCCAGCAGCCCCTACCGCGGCGGCGGCCTCACAGATACGCAGTATTTT.

This clone showed up just a few times. J is TRBJ1-6 and V is TRBV7-2; no reliable D call. Germline V CDR1 and CDR2: SGHTA, FQGNSA. This CDR3 comprises 16 residues. Trimming removed 1 base from V and 7 bases from J, with 14 bases in between. CDR3 bases: TGTGCCAGCAGCTTAGGCTTTCTGTCCCCGAATTCACCCCTCCACTTT. Its translation: CASSLGFLSPNSPLHF.

A few counts support this clone. The chain is built from TRBV10-2 and TRBJ1-5; unclear D gene. Germline-derived CDR1 and CDR2 are WSHSY and SAAADI. The CDR3 covers 13 residues. Trimming left V 11 bases short and J 6 bases short, with 17 bases between. CDR3 amino acids: CAVGAQVGQPQHF. As DNA, the CDR3 is TGCGCCGTAGGTGCCCAGGTCGGTCAGCCCCAGCATTTT.

The chain uses TRBV12-3 or TRBV12-4 and TRBJ1-3; no clear D gene. This CDR3 has 12 amino acids. The ends were cut back, 2 bases at V and 8 bases at J, with 7 bases in the middle. The CDR3: CASSLSAYTIYF. DNA for the CDR3: TGTGCCAGCAGTTTAAGTGCGTACACCATATATTTT.

The chain couples TRBV18 to TRBJ2-3; no definite D call. The CDR3 extends over 15 amino acids. Germline V CDR1 and CDR2: KGHSH, LQKENI. Trimming stripped 4 bases from V and 1 base from J, with 12 bases between. This chain's CDR3 is CASSQSIPGTDTQYF. The CDR3 DNA sequence: TGTGCCAGCTCACAGTCTATACCTGGCACAGATACGCAGTATTTT.

The chain has TRBV27 and TRBJ1-5; D unresolved. V shed 5 bases and J shed 0 bases, with 8 bases lying between them. Germline V CDR1 and CDR2: MNHEY, SMNVEV (reference sequence). CDR3 length: 14 residues. The CDR3 sequence: CASSPYYSNQPQHF. The CDR3 nucleotides read TGTGCCAGCAGTCCTTACTATAGCAATCAGCCCCAGCATTTT.

The J gene is TRBJ2-7, the V gene TRBV6-2 or TRBV6-3; no firm D call. V was clipped by 6 bases and J by 8 bases, with 14 bases between them. The CDR3 is made up of 12 amino acids. Germline V lookup: CDR1 MNHEY, CDR2 SVGEGT. CDR3 amino acids: CASSKIVTQQYF. Written as DNA, the CDR3 is TGTGCCAGCAGCAAGATCGTCACCCAGCAGTACTTC.

The V and J genes are TRBV27 and TRBJ2-7; D is undetermined. Germline CDR1 and CDR2: MNHEY and SMNVEV (reference sequence). Trimming cost V 0 bases and J 3 bases, with 6 bases left between them. This CDR3 spans 13 amino acids. CDR3 in amino acids: CASSLSSDYEQYF. The CDR3 DNA reads TGTGCCAGCAGTTTATCCTCAGACTACGAGCAGTACTTC.

The genes are TRBV6-2 or TRBV6-3 and TRBJ2-1; the D gene is possibly TRBD2 (5 bases). The CDR3 is 14 amino acids. Germline V CDR1 and CDR2: MNHEY, SVGEGT. Trimming removed 2 bases at V and 4 bases at J, with 9 bases between. CDR3 loop: CASSYLRTYNEQFF. CDR3 DNA: TGTGCCAGCAGTTACCTTCGGACTTACAATGAGCAGTTCTTC.

The V and J genes are TRBV19 and TRBJ1-6; a weak D match, TRBD1 (5 bases). Germline V lookup: CDR1 LNHDA, CDR2 SQIVND (reference sequence). The CDR3 covers 13 residues. V was pared by 3 bases and J by 11 bases, with 11 bases between. CDR3 DNA sequence: TGTGCCAGTAGTATTGGGGGAATGACACCCCTCCACTTT. This sequence encodes CASSIGGMTPLHF.

J is TRBJ2-2 and V is TRBV27; D unresolved. The CDR3 runs 13 residues. Germline CDR1 reads MNHEY; CDR2 reads SMNVEV (reference sequence). V lost 2 bases and J 4 bases, leaving 5 bases between the germline ends. As DNA, the CDR3 is TGTGCCAGCAGTTTAGGGGTCACCGGGGAGCTGTTTTTT. It is translated as CASSLGVTGELFF.

V is TRBV6-1 and J is TRBJ1-2; D unclear. CDR3 length equals 14 residues. Germline V gene data show CDR1 as MNHNS and CDR2 as SASEGT. The V end lost 1 base, the J end lost 2 bases, and 8 bases lay between the germline ends. The CDR3 loop reads CASSEGADNYGYTF. The CDR3 DNA reads as TGTGCCAGCAGTGAAGGAGCAGACAACTATGGCTACACCTTC.

This sequence joins TRBV4-2 and TRBJ1-2; no clear D. The CDR3 sequence is 14 residues long. Germline values: CDR1 LGHNA, CDR2 YNFKEQ. Trimming took 0 bases from V and 2 from J, leaving 7 bases between them. In DNA, the CDR3 is TGTGCCAGCAGCCAAGAACTTAGAAACTATGGCTACACCTTC. This sequence encodes CASSQELRNYGYTF.

The rearrangement uses TRBV28 and TRBJ2-3; D is unresolved. CDR1 is MDHEN, CDR2 SYDVKM, per germline. The CDR3 contains 11 residues. Trimming stripped 6 bases from V and 5 bases from J, with 6 bases between. In DNA, the CDR3 is TGTGCCAGCAGCCGTGGAGATACGCAGTATTTT. This translates into CASSRGDTQYF.

The chain joins TRBV7-2 to TRBJ2-7; D may be TRBD1 (5 bases). V shed 2 bases and J shed 2 bases, with 13 bases lying between them. CDR3 size: 15 residues. CDR1 and CDR2 (germline): SGHTA, FQGNSA. CDR3 DNA sequence: TGTGCCAGCAGCTTACCTCCAGGGTACGCCTACGAGCAGTACTTC. It yields the protein CASSLPPGYAYEQYF.